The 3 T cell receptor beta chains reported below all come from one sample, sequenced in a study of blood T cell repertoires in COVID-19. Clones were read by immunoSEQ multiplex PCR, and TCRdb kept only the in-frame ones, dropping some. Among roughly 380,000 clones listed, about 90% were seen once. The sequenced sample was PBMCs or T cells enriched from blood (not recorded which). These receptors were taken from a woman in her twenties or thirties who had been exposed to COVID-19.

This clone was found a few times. The CDR3: CASSQDRAMQAQETQYF. CDR3 bases: TGTGCCAGCAGCCAAGATCGAGCAATGCAAGCCCAAGAGACCCAGTACTTC. J is TRBJ2-5 and V is TRBV4-2; D call uncertain. From germline, CDR1 is LGHNA and CDR2 YNFKEQ. This CDR3 has 17 amino acids. V was clipped by 0 bases and J by 1 base, with 15 bases between them.

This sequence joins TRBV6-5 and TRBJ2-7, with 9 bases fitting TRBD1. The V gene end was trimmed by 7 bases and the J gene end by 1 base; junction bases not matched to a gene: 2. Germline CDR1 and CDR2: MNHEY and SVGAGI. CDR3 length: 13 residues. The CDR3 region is CASTGTGSYEQYF. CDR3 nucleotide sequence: TGTGCCAGCACCGGGACAGGGTCCTACGAGCAGTACTTC.

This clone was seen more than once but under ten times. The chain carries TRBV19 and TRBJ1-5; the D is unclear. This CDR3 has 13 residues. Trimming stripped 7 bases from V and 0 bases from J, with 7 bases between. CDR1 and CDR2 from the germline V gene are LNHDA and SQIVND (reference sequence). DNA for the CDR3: TGTGCCAGTACCCAGGATAGCAATCAGCCCCAGCATTTT. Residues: CASTQDSNQPQHF.